What follows is one T cell receptor (beta chain) and its context. Its antigen is as yet unknown. With 60 Vbeta and 13 Jbeta primers, the PCR was carried out. The table came from immunoSEQ multiplex PCR; TCRdb's copy has only in-frame clones and leaves some out. The repertoire shows around 150,000 clones; the top ten hold 1.3%. This sample is drawn from a study of cytomegalovirus exposure and HLA in healthy donors. Study-level findings and limits: After further analysis at a later stage, 16,951 TCR beta sequences were associated with HLA alleles at 0.05 false discovery rate.

Trimming removed 0 bases at V and 4 bases at J, with 11 bases between. Germline V CDR1 and CDR2: SGDLS, YYNGEE. The CDR3 spans 14 residues. The sequenced material came from PBMCs. The chain joins TRBV9 to TRBJ2-7; a weak D match, TRBD2 (5 bases). The TCR comes from an older woman in good health and CMV-seronegative. The CDR3: CASSVGGYGYEQYF. As DNA, the CDR3 is TGTGCCAGCAGCGTAGGAGGGTACGGGTACGAGCAGTACTTC.